One sample yielded the 22 T cell receptor beta chains listed below, sequenced in a study of T cell responses to AZD1222 COVID-19 vaccine. Only in-frame clones appear in the TCRdb table, and some are missing; sequencing was by immunoSEQ multiplex PCR. This table has some 69,000 clones, over 65% appearing once. The sequenced sample was peripheral blood, obtained 28 days after the second AZD1222 dose. Every receptor here comes from an adult who received the AZD1222 COVID-19 vaccine.

The chain uses TRBV10-3 and TRBJ2-3; D is unresolved. The CDR3 runs to 13 residues. The V and J ends lost 4 bases and 0 bases respectively, with 5 bases between them. From germline, CDR1 is ENHRY and CDR2 SYGVKD. CDR3 region: CAISAGSTDTQYF. The DNA of the CDR3 is TGTGCCATCAGTGCGGGTAGCACAGATACGCAGTATTTT.

The rearrangement uses TRBV5-8 and TRBJ1-1, with unresolved D. Germline V lookup: CDR1 SGHTS, CDR2 YDEGEE. CDR3 length equals 13 residues. V was pared by 1 base and J by 3 bases, with 7 bases between. CDR3 residues: CASSLLVYTEAFF. CDR3 bases: TGTGCCAGCAGCTTGTTGGTTTACACTGAAGCTTTCTTT.

The chain links TRBV27 to TRBJ1-5; the D is unclear. Trimming shortened V by 8 bases and J by 10 bases, and 6 bases separated the two germline ends. This CDR3 region has 9 residues. Looked up from germline, CDR1 is MNHEY and CDR2 is SMNVEV (reference sequence). Here the CDR3 reads CASGGPQHF. The CDR3 DNA reads TGTGCCAGCGGAGGTCCCCAGCATTTT.

This sequence joins TRBV9 and TRBJ1-1; D is ambiguous. V lost 0 bases, J lost 1 base, and 10 bases lay in between. CDR3 size: 15 residues. Germline V gene lookup returns CDR1 SGDLS and CDR2 YYNGEE. Written as DNA, the CDR3 is TGTGCCAGCAGCGTAGGTGGCAGCCCGAACACTGAAGCTTTCTTT. It specifies CASSVGGSPNTEAFF.

J is TRBJ1-2 and V is TRBV2; D call uncertain. The CDR3 loop spans 17 amino acids. The V end lost 9 bases, the J end lost 4 bases, and 27 bases lay between the germline ends. Germline loops: CDR1 SNHLY, CDR2 FYNNEI. The CDR3 coding sequence is TGTGCCAGTCACCCCCTCCCCGGGGAGCTGGGTAGCTATGGCTACACCTTC. Its protein product is CASHPLPGELGSYGYTF.

The chain is built from TRBV6-6 and TRBJ1-4; D ambiguous. CDR1 and CDR2 from the germline V gene are MNHNY and SVGAGI (reference sequence). Trimming took off 0 bases at V and 2 bases at J, with 7 bases between the two ends. The CDR3 has 15 residues. CDR3 sequence (DNA): TGTGCCAGCAGTTACTCAGGTCTTACTAATGAAAAACTGTTTTTT. Its translation is CASSYSGLTNEKLFF.

There are a few counts of this clone. The chain couples TRBV5-8 to TRBJ1-6, with D possibly TRBD1 on 6 matching bases. CDR3 length: 15 amino acids. V was cut by 0 bases and J by 8 bases, with 12 bases left in between. Germline CDR1 is SGHTS and CDR2 is YDEGEE. The CDR3 bases are TGTGCCAGCAGCTTGGGGCAGGGGTGGGATTCACCCCTCCACTTT. Residues: CASSLGQGWDSPLHF.

This chain uses TRBV11-3 with TRBJ2-1; no firm D call. Germline CDR1 is SGHNT and CDR2 is YENEEA. The V gene lost 6 bases and the J gene lost 4 bases, with 13 bases spanning the gap. The CDR3 is 14 amino acids. CDR3 in DNA: TGTGCCAGCAGGGGCGGATTGAGTTACAATGAGCAGTTCTTC. Translating it yields CASRGGLSYNEQFF.

The DNA for the CDR3 is TGCGCCAGCAGCCTAAGCCAGACGGGACAACAAAAACTGTTTTTT. Translating it yields CASSLSQTGQQKLFF. This sequence joins TRBV4-1 and TRBJ1-4; D is possibly TRBD1 (6 bases). The V and J ends lost 4 bases and 9 bases respectively, with 18 bases between them. CDR1 is MGHRA, CDR2 YSYEKL, per germline. The length of the CDR3 is 15 residues.

CDR3 region: CASSYRTTYEQYF. Here the CDR3 DNA reads TGTGCCAGCAGTTATAGGACTACCTACGAGCAGTACTTC. This sequence joins TRBV12-3 or TRBV12-4 and TRBJ2-7; possibly TRBD2 for D (6 bases). Between the trimmed V and J ends, which lost 4 bases and 2 bases, there was a span of 9 bases. The length of the CDR3 is 13 residues.

This sequence joins TRBV5-1 and TRBJ2-7; tentatively, D is TRBD2 (5 bases). The V and J ends lost 3 bases and 3 bases respectively, with 13 bases between them. Germline V gene data show CDR1 as SGHRS and CDR2 as YFSETQ. The CDR3 is made up of 14 amino acids. The CDR3 sequence is CASSYGGGDYEQYF. The CDR3 region has the DNA TGCGCCAGCAGCTATGGCGGAGGAGACTACGAGCAGTACTTC.

This rearrangement joins TRBV11-3 to TRBJ1-1; a weak D match, TRBD1 (6 bases). The germline V gene has CDR1 SGHNT and CDR2 YENEEA. With 8 bases removed from V and 6 bases from J, the gap between germline ends came to 19 bases. The CDR3 is made up of 14 amino acids. This CDR3 is CASLNRAVYPEAFF. DNA for the CDR3: TGTGCCAGCTTAAACAGGGCCGTATACCCTGAAGCTTTCTTT.

The chain employs TRBV19 and TRBJ1-1; D is undetermined. Germline CDR1 and CDR2: LNHDA and SQIVND (reference sequence). Trimming shortened V by 7 bases and J by 0 bases, and 12 bases separated the two germline ends. There are 14 residues in the CDR3. The chain's CDR3 is CASTRSLMNTEAFF. CDR3 DNA: TGTGCCAGTACCCGCAGCCTAATGAACACTGAAGCTTTCTTT.

V and J are TRBV5-1 and TRBJ2-3; 8 nucleotides match TRBD1. Trimming took 3 bases from V and 1 from J; bases not matched to a gene: 4. CDR3 size: 15 residues. Looked up from germline, CDR1 is SGHRS and CDR2 is YFSETQ. The CDR3 loop is CASSSGTGGTDTQYF. In DNA form, the CDR3 reads TGCGCCAGCAGCTCCGGGACAGGAGGCACAGATACGCAGTATTTT.

The chain carries TRBV9 and TRBJ2-3, with D perhaps assigned TRBD1 or TRBD2 (5 bases each). Between the trimmed V and J ends, which lost 6 bases and 2 bases, there was a span of 16 bases. The length of the CDR3 is 15 residues. Germline CDR1 is SGDLS and CDR2 is YYNGEE. The CDR3, as DNA: TGTGCCAGCACCGGGGAAGGCAGGGTCACAGATACGCAGTATTTT. Its translation: CASTGEGRVTDTQYF. Full variable domain (rest looked up from reference TRBV9 and TRBJ2-3): DSGVTQTPKHLITATGQRVTLRCSPRSGDLSVYWYQQSLDQGLQFLIQYYNGEERAKGNILERFSAQQFPDLHSELNLSSLELGDSALYFCASTGEGRVTDTQYFGPGTRLTVL.

The chain has TRBV12-3 or TRBV12-4 and TRBJ1-5; possible D gene TRBD1, 5 bases. This CDR3 comprises 12 residues. V was cut by 6 bases and J by 7 bases, with 10 bases left in between. The CDR3 coding sequence is TGTGCCAGCAGGGGGGGGGAACAGCCCCAGCATTTT. Protein sequence: CASRGGEQPQHF.

CDR3 sequence reads: CALRDTNTEAFF. CDR3 DNA sequence: TGTGCCCTCCGGGACACTAACACTGAAGCTTTCTTT. The V call is TRBV12-3 or TRBV12-4, the J call TRBJ1-1; a weak D match, TRBD1 (6 bases). The V gene lost 11 bases and the J gene lost 2 bases, with 12 bases spanning the gap. The CDR3 is 12 residues long.

The rearrangement uses TRBV29-1 and TRBJ1-1; TRBD1 might be the D (5 bases). V lost 4 bases and J 1 base, leaving 10 bases between the germline ends. Germline CDR1 reads SQVTM; CDR2 reads ANQGSEA. This CDR3 comprises 13 residues. The CDR3 nucleotides are TGCAGCGTTGCAGGGAATTCGAACACTGAAGCTTTCTTT. This codes for CSVAGNSNTEAFF. Filled out from reference TRBV29-1 and TRBJ1-1, the complete variable domain reads SAVISQKPSRDICQRGTSLTIQCQVDSQVTMMFWYRQQPGQSLTLIATANQGSEATYESGFVIDKFPISRPNLTFSTLTVSNMSPEDSSIYLCSVAGNSNTEAFFGQGTRLTVV.

The genes are TRBV6-5 and TRBJ1-3, with D hard to call. The CDR3 extends over 15 amino acids. CDR1 is MNHEY, CDR2 SVGAGI, per germline. V lost 2 bases, J lost 1 base, and 9 bases lay in between. The CDR3 nucleotides read TGTGCCAGCAGTTACGATCCGACTTCTGGAAACACCATATATTTT. This encodes CASSYDPTSGNTIYF.

The CDR3 bases are TGTGCCAGCAGTCCACAGGGAAGGACTGAAGCTTTCTTT. Translating gives CASSPQGRTEAFF. The chain combines TRBV12-3 or TRBV12-4 with TRBJ1-1; possible D gene TRBD1, 6 bases. V lost 5 bases and J 5 bases, leaving 12 bases between the germline ends. This CDR3 is built from 13 residues.

V usage is TRBV7-9 and J usage is TRBJ2-3; tentatively, D is TRBD1 (6 bases). This CDR3 comprises 12 residues. V lost 7 bases and J lost 7, with 12 bases in between. Germline values: CDR1 SEHNR, CDR2 FQNEAQ (reference sequence). DNA of the CDR3: TGTGCCAGCATCCAAGGGGGAAATACGCAGTATTTT. This sequence encodes CASIQGGNTQYF. Full variable domain (remainder filled in from reference TRBV7-9 and TRBJ2-3): DTGVSQNPRHKITKRGQNVTFRCDPISEHNRLYWYRQTLGQGPEFLTYFQNEAQLEKSRLLSDRFSAERPKGSFSTLEIQRTEQGDSAMYLCASIQGGNTQYFGPGTRLTVL.

The chain carries TRBV14 and TRBJ2-7; the D gene is possibly TRBD2 (6 bases). Germline-derived CDR1 and CDR2 are SGHDN and FVKESK. The length of the CDR3 is 13 residues. Trimming took off 2 bases at V and 5 bases at J, with 10 bases between the two ends. DNA of the CDR3: TGTGCCAGCAGCCAACCTGGCGGGAACGAGCAGTACTTC. It translates to CASSQPGGNEQYF.